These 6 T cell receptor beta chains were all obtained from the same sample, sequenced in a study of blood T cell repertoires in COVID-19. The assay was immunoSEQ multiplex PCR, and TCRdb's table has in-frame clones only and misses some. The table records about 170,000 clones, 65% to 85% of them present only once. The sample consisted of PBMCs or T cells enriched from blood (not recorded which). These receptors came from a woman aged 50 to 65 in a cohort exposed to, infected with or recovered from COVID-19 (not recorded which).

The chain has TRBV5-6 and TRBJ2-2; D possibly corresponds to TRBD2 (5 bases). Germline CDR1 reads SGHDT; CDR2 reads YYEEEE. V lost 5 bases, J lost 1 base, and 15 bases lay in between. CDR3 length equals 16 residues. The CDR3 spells CASSQEVQLNTGELFF. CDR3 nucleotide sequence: TGTGCCAGCAGTCAGGAGGTACAGTTGAACACCGGGGAGCTGTTTTTT.

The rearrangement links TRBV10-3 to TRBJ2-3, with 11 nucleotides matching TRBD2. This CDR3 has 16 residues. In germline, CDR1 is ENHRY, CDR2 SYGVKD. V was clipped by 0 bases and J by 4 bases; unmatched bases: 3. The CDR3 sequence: CAISESSSGRPDTQYF. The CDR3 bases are TGTGCCATCAGTGAGTCGTCTAGCGGGAGGCCAGATACGCAGTATTTT.

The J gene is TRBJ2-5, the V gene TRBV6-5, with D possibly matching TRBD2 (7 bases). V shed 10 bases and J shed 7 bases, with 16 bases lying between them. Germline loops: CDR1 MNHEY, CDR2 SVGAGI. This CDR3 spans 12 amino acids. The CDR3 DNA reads TGTGCCATCGGGGGGCTCTTTGGGACCCAGTACTTC. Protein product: CAIGGLFGTQYF.

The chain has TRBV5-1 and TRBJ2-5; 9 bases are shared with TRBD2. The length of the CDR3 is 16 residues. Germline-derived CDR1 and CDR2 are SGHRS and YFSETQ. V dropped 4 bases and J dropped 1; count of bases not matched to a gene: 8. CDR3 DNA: TGCGCCAGCAGCCCCCGGGCGGGAGGGCCCCAAGAGACCCAGTACTTC. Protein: CASSPRAGGPQETQYF.

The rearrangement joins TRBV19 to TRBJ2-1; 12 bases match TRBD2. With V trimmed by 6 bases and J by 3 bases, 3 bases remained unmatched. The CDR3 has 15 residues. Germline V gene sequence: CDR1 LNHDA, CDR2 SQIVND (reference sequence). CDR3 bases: TGTGCCAGTAGCAAACTAGCGGGAGGCTACAATGAGCAGTTCTTC. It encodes CASSKLAGGYNEQFF.

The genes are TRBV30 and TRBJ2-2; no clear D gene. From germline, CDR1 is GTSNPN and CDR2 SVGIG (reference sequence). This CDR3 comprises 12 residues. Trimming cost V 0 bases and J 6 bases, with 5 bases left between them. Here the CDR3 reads CAWSVHAGELFF. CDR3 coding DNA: TGTGCCTGGAGTGTACACGCCGGGGAGCTGTTTTTT.